The text below deals with one TCR beta chain. The sample comes from a study of CD8 T cells in Susac syndrome. The diagnostic criteria for definite or probable disease, as recently defined, were met by the patients with Susac syndrome. TEMRA cells were FACS-enriched, and CD8+ and CD4+ T cells were isolated negatively. The junction had 2 bases not matched to a gene; V was cut back by 4 bases and J by 3 bases. CDR3 length: 14 residues. Per the germline V gene, CDR1 is MNHEY and CDR2 is SVGAGI. The RNA input was about 0.5 to 1 ug, and it was reverse transcribed with random hexamers. TCRdb fed the immunoSEQ multiplex PCR reads into MiXCR, producing one record per CDR3 protein. The sample contains 210,000 or so distinct CDR3 sequences, around 93% of which appear only once.

Specimen: CD4+ T cells from PBMCs. This clonotype originated in a human donor with Susac syndrome. The V gene is TRBV6-5, the J gene TRBJ2-3; 9 nucleotides line up with TRBD1. The CDR3 here is CASSWGQGTDTQYF. The DNA of the CDR3 is TGTGCCAGCAGTTGGGGACAGGGAACAGATACGCAGTATTTT.